A selection of T cell receptor beta chains follows, all from one sample in a study of blood T cell repertoires in COVID-19. The method was immunoSEQ multiplex PCR; TCRdb's version includes in-frame clones alone and lacks a portion of them. The sample holds fewer than 85,000 clones, roughly 85% seen once. The sample taken for sequencing was peripheral blood. These receptors were obtained from a man aged 60-69 years with active or convalescent COVID-19. Both conserved end residues are part of each CDR3. A D gene is named only where the DNA matches it firmly. A row's size may be missing; if present it is once, few, many or a size class.

j_call | v_call | d_call | clone_size | cdr3_nt | cdr3_aa
TRBJ1-4 | TRBV7-2 | - | - | TGTGCCAGCAGCTTTGGGGCACAGGGTGCTGAAAAACTGTTTTTT | CASSFGAQGAEKLFF
TRBJ1-2 | TRBV19 | - | - | TGTGCCAGTAGTATAGATTCCGGGACTCTTGGCTACACCTTC | CASSIDSGTLGYTF
TRBJ1-4 | TRBV7-2 | - | - | TGTGCCAGCAGCTTAATGTCAGCAACTAATGAAAAACTGTTTTTT | CASSLMSATNEKLFF
TRBJ1-5 | TRBV12-3/TRBV12-4 | - | - | TGTGCCAGCAGTCCGTACAATCAGCCCCAGCATTTT | CASSPYNQPQHF
TRBJ2-7 | TRBV2 | - | once | TGTGCCAGCAGGTGGGAGGAGCAGTACTTC | CASRWEEQYF
TRBJ1-1 | TRBV19 | - | many | TGTGCCAGTAGTCACCCTCGACAGGAGTTCACTGAAGCTTTCTTT | CASSHPRQEFTEAFF
TRBJ2-7 | TRBV28 | - | - | TGTGCCAGCAGTTTATGGCAGGGGTACGAGCAGTACTTC | CASSLWQGYEQYF
TRBJ2-7 | TRBV3-1/TRBV3-2 | - | few | TGTGCCAGCAGCCAAACCAGTCTCCTCGAGCAGTACTTC | CASSQTSLLEQYF
TRBJ2-3 | TRBV7-8 | - | - | TGTGCCAGCAGCTTATTCACTAGCACAGATACGCAGTATTTT | CASSLFTSTDTQYF
TRBJ1-3 | TRBV19 | - | - | TGTGCCAGCCTAAGGGGGTTGGGCCTTGGAAACACCATATATTTT | CASLRGLGLGNTIYF
TRBJ2-3 | TRBV19 | - | - | TGTGCCATTAGAGAGCCGGGCACAGATACGCAGTATTTT | CAIREPGTDTQYF
TRBJ2-3 | TRBV7-9 | - | - | TGTGCCAGCAGCTCTCGAAAAGCGGGCACAGATACGCAGTATTTT | CASSSRKAGTDTQYF
TRBJ1-3 | TRBV7-8 | TRBD1 | - | TGTGCCAGCAGCCCAGACAGGGGGCGAGACACCATATATTTT | CASSPDRGRDTIYF
TRBJ2-5 | TRBV20-1 | - | once | TGCAGTGCTAGTAAGGAGGGGCGCCGTCCAGAGACCCAGTACTTC | CSASKEGRRPETQYF
TRBJ2-3 | TRBV20-1 | TRBD1 | - | TGCAGTGCTAGTAGGGACAGGGAAGGAGATACGCAGTATTTT | CSASRDREGDTQYF
TRBJ2-3 | TRBV7-3 | TRBD1 | - | TGTGCCAGCAGCCTAGTTAGAGGGACAGGTAGCACAGATACGCAGTATTTT | CASSLVRGTGSTDTQYF
TRBJ1-2 | TRBV28 | TRBD1 | - | TGTGCCAGCAGTTCCCAGGGGGTGACTAACTATGGCTACACCTTC | CASSSQGVTNYGYTF
TRBJ2-1 | TRBV5-1 | TRBD1 | - | TGCGCCAGCAACAGAGGGACAGGGAGTAATGAGCAGTTCTTC | CASNRGTGSNEQFF
TRBJ2-6 | TRBV9 | - | - | TGTGCCAGCAGCTCAGGGTTTAGCTCTGGGGCCAACGTCCTGACTTTC | CASSSGFSSGANVLTF
TRBJ1-6 | TRBV7-2 | - | - | TGTGCCAGCAGCGGAGGGTTCTATAATTCACCCCTCCACTTT | CASSGGFYNSPLHF
TRBJ1-5 | TRBV18 | - | - | TGTGCCAGCTCACCAGCGACGGGTATCAATCAGCCCCAGCATTTT | CASSPATGINQPQHF
TRBJ2-3 | TRBV5-4 | TRBD2 | - | TGTGCCAGCAGCCCGGTGGGACTAGCGGGGGGCCGCACAGATACGCAGTATTTT | CASSPVGLAGGRTDTQYF
TRBJ2-7 | TRBV5-4 | TRBD2 | few | TGTGCCAGCAGCTTGGAGGCTAGCGGGGGGTCCTACGAGCAGTACTTC | CASSLEASGGSYEQYF
TRBJ1-5 | TRBV28 | TRBD1 | - | TGTGCCAGCAGTTTGACAGGGGGCGCGCAGCCCCAGCATTTT | CASSLTGGAQPQHF
TRBJ2-7 | TRBV12-3/TRBV12-4 | TRBD2 | once | TGTGCCAGCAGTAGAGGGACTATCTACGAGCAGTACTTC | CASSRGTIYEQYF
TRBJ1-2 | TRBV27 | - | few | TGTGCCAGCAGTTATGAGGGTGGTAACTATGGCTACACCTTC | CASSYEGGNYGYTF
TRBJ2-7 | TRBV28 | TRBD1 | once | TGTGCCACCAGCAGGGCGATGGGACAGGGTCTCGACGAGCAGTACTTC | CATSRAMGQGLDEQYF
TRBJ1-2 | TRBV7-2 | TRBD1 | once | TGTGCCAGCAGCTCCGACAGGGTTGGCTACACCTTC | CASSSDRVGYTF
TRBJ2-3 | TRBV5-1 | - | - | TGCGCCAGCAGCTTGGCCATGCGCCCACCCACAGATACGCAGTATTTT | CASSLAMRPPTDTQYF
TRBJ2-5 | TRBV24-1 | TRBD1 | - | TGTGCCACCAGTGACCTAGGACAGGGAGAAGAGACCCAGTACTTC | CATSDLGQGEETQYF
TRBJ2-3 | TRBV6-1 | - | - | TGTGCCAGCAGTGAAGGGGCCACAGATACGCAGTATTTT | CASSEGATDTQYF
TRBJ2-3 | TRBV24-1 | TRBD1 | - | TGTGCCACCAGTGATTTGTCTGGAGACAGGGCCATTACAGATACGCAGTATTTT | CATSDLSGDRAITDTQYF
TRBJ1-2 | TRBV7-3 | TRBD1 | few | TGTGCCAGCAGCTTACCAGGGGGCTATGGCTACACCTTC | CASSLPGGYGYTF
TRBJ1-1 | TRBV5-5 | - | - | TGTGCCAGCAGCTTGGTAAGGGGTCTTAACACTGAAGCTTTCTTT | CASSLVRGLNTEAFF
TRBJ1-1 | TRBV20-1 | - | - | TGCAGTGCTATCAGGGGTACTGAAGCTTTCTTT | CSAIRGTEAFF